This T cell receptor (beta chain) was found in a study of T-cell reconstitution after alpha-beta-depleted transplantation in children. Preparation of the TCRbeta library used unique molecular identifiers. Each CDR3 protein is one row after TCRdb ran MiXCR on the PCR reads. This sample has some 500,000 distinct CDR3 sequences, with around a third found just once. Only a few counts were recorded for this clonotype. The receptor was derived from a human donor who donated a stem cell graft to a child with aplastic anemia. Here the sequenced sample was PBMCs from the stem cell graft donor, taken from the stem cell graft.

CDR3 amino acids: CASSPGGNTPTQYF. As DNA, the CDR3 is TGTGCCAGCAGTCCGGGGGGTAACACCCCTACGCAGTATTTT. The V call is TRBV6-2 or TRBV6-3, the J call TRBJ2-3; 7 nucleotides align to TRBD2. Trimming cost V 5 bases and J 8 bases; bases outside gene matches: 10. Per the germline V gene, CDR1 is MNHEY and CDR2 is SVGEGT. CDR3 length: 14 amino acids.